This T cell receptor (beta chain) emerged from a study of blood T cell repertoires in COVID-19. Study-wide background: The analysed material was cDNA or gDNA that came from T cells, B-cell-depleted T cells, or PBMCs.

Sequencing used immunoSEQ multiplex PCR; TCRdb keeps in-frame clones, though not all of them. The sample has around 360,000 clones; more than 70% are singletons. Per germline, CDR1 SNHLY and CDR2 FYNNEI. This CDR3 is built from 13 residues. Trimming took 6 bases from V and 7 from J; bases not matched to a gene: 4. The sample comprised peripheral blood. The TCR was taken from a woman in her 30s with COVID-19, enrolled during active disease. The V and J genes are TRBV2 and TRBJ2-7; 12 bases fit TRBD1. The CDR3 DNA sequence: TGTGCCAGCAGACGGGACAGGGGGCTTGAGCAGTACTTC. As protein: CASRRDRGLEQYF.